This is a list of T cell receptor beta chains from one sample in a study of T-cell memory formation after mild COVID-19. TCRdb processed the 5' RACE reads anew with MiXCR; each CDR3 protein has one entry. The sample consists of approximately 190,000 distinct CDR3 sequences, approximately 20% of them appearing once. Input material: PBMCs or a T cell subset sorted from them (not recorded which). The origin of the receptors is an adult woman who had mild COVID-19 (a few samples of this study predate the infection). Cell type and time point are not known. Both conserved end residues are part of each CDR3. The order of the fields is CDR3 protein, CDR3 DNA, clone size, J gene, D gene, V gene. The D gene is left open where the match is weak. Clone size is given for some rows only: seen once, a few or many times, or a class if the clone is expanded.

CDR3aa: CASSSTRGTATDTQYF
CDR3nt: TGCGCCAGCAGCTCGACTCGCGGGACCGCTACAGATACGCAGTATTTT
abundance: few
j_gene: TRBJ2-3
d_gene: -
v_gene: TRBV5-1

CDR3aa: CASSLGRTSGLRTDTQYF
CDR3nt: TGCGCCAGCAGCTTGGGTAGGACTAGCGGACTCCGCACAGATACGCAGTATTTT
abundance: few
j_gene: TRBJ2-3
d_gene: TRBD2
v_gene: TRBV5-1

CDR3aa: CSGRTGGRMNTEAFF
CDR3nt: TGCAGCGGCCGGACAGGGGGCAGAATGAACACTGAAGCTTTCTTT
abundance: -
j_gene: TRBJ1-1
d_gene: TRBD1
v_gene: TRBV29-1

CDR3aa: CASNRGSNTEAFF
CDR3nt: TGTGCCAGTAACAGGGGTTCGAACACTGAAGCTTTCTTT
abundance: few
j_gene: TRBJ1-1
d_gene: TRBD1
v_gene: TRBV12-3/TRBV12-4

CDR3aa: CASSLQIYGYTF
CDR3nt: TGTGCCAGCAGTTTACAGATCTATGGCTACACCTTC
abundance: few
j_gene: TRBJ1-2
d_gene: -
v_gene: TRBV2

CDR3aa: CASSLGVSQETQYF
CDR3nt: TGTGCCAGCAGCTTAGGTGTTTCTCAAGAGACCCAGTACTTC
abundance: -
j_gene: TRBJ2-5
d_gene: -
v_gene: TRBV7-2

CDR3aa: CASAGLAGPTPYEQYF
CDR3nt: TGTGCCAGTGCGGGACTAGCGGGCCCCACTCCCTACGAGCAGTACTTC
abundance: many
j_gene: TRBJ2-7
d_gene: TRBD2
v_gene: TRBV2

CDR3aa: CASSRSNQETQYF
CDR3nt: TGTGCCAGCAGCCGATCTAACCAAGAGACCCAGTACTTC
abundance: -
j_gene: TRBJ2-5
d_gene: -
v_gene: TRBV12-3/TRBV12-4

CDR3aa: CASSFGRGPETQYF
CDR3nt: TGTGCCAGCAGTTTTGGCCGGGGGCCGGAGACCCAGTACTTC
abundance: few
j_gene: TRBJ2-5
d_gene: -
v_gene: TRBV12-3/TRBV12-4

CDR3aa: CASSFDRGMVAGYTF
CDR3nt: TGTGCCAGCAGCTTCGACAGGGGAATGGTTGCGGGCTACACCTTC
abundance: -
j_gene: TRBJ1-2
d_gene: TRBD1
v_gene: TRBV7-9

CDR3aa: CASSPTAMNTEAFF
CDR3nt: TGTGCCAGCAGCCCTACAGCTATGAACACTGAAGCTTTCTTT
abundance: -
j_gene: TRBJ1-1
d_gene: -
v_gene: TRBV7-9

CDR3aa: CASSLGTELYEQYF
CDR3nt: TGTGCCAGCAGCTTAGGGACAGAGCTTTACGAGCAGTACTTC
abundance: many
j_gene: TRBJ2-7
d_gene: -
v_gene: TRBV11-2

CDR3aa: CAIRGTGVSSEQYF
CDR3nt: TGTGCCATCAGGGGGACAGGGGTTTCGTCCGAGCAGTACTTC
abundance: -
j_gene: TRBJ2-7
d_gene: TRBD1
v_gene: TRBV10-3

CDR3aa: CATQRGTNTGELFF
CDR3nt: TGTGCCACTCAAAGGGGGACGAACACCGGGGAGCTGTTTTTT
abundance: -
j_gene: TRBJ2-2
d_gene: -
v_gene: TRBV15